This T cell receptor beta chain appears in the sequencing data of a study of T cells in Graves' hyperthyroidism and ophthalmopathy. The sample holds many counts of this clonotype. Its antigen is not identified. CDR3 length: 15 amino acids. V was cut by 5 bases and J by 5 bases, with 19 bases left in between. Germline V gene sequence: CDR1 SEHNR, CDR2 FQNEAQ (reference sequence). Amplification of TCR beta CDR3 regions was performed using RNA transcripts as template. The TCR CDR3 first-round RT-PCR relied on the HTBI primer set. TCRdb reprocessed the multiplex PCR reads via MiXCR and lists one record per CDR3 protein. This sample has just under 750,000 distinct CDR3 sequences, with 30% to 40% found just once. The study's findings and limits: Ophthalmopathy, which appeared later, was predicted by the model a median approximately 6.7 months before onset.

Sequenced sample: blood. The V gene is TRBV7-9, the J gene TRBJ2-7, with D maybe TRBD1 (5 bases). The TCR sequence derives from a woman between 40 and 50 years old with Graves' hyperthyroidism. The CDR3 nucleotides read TGTGCCAGCAGCCCGCGTGGGGCCAAATCCAACGAGCAGTACTTC. It codes for CASSPRGAKSNEQYF.